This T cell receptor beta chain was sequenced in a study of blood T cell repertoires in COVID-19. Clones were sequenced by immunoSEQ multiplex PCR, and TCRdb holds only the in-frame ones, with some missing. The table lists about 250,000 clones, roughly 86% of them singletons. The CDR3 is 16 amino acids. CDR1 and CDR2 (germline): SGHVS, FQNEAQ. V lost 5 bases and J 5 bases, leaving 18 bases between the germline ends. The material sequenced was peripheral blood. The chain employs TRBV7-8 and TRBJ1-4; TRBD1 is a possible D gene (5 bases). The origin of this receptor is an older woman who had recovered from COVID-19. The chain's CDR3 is CASSLTPAGRNEKLFF. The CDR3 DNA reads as TGTGCCAGCAGCCTTACCCCCGCAGGGAGGAATGAAAAACTGTTTTTT.